Listed below are T cell receptor beta chains from one sample, sequenced in a study of T-cell memory formation after mild COVID-19. TCRdb re-derived calls from the 5' RACE reads in MiXCR, one entry per CDR3 protein. The sample holds about 270,000 distinct CDR3 sequences, approximately 19% seen once. What was sequenced was PBMCs or a T cell subset sorted from them (not recorded which). All receptors derive from a man aged 18-30 years who had mild COVID-19 (a few samples of this study predate the infection). Cell type and time point are not known. CDR3s include the opening cysteine and the closing phenylalanine or tryptophan. The D gene is left open where the match is weak. Clone size appears in some rows only: once, few, many, or a class for an expanded clone.

size: few; J: TRBJ2-3; D: TRBD2; V: TRBV18; DNA: TGTGCCAGCTCACCACCGCTAGGACTAGCGGGGTCCACAGATACGCAGTATTTT; CDR3: CASSPPLGLAGSTDTQYF
size: NA; J: TRBJ2-5; D: NA; V: TRBV4-3; DNA: TGCGCCAGCAGCCAAGGCGTCCTCACCCCGGGCGTGTCGGAGACCCAGTACTTC; CDR3: CASSQGVLTPGVSETQYF
size: few; J: TRBJ2-2; D: NA; V: TRBV6-5; DNA: TGTGCCAGCAAAAAGTACACCGGGGAGCTGTTTTTT; CDR3: CASKKYTGELFF
size: many; J: TRBJ2-5; D: TRBD1; V: TRBV7-8; DNA: TGTGCCAGCAGCTTTGGACAGGGAAAGACCCAGTACTTC; CDR3: CASSFGQGKTQYF
size: NA; J: TRBJ1-2; D: TRBD1; V: TRBV5-5; DNA: TGTGCCAGCAGCTTGGTGCCGGGACAGGACTATGGCTACACCTTC; CDR3: CASSLVPGQDYGYTF
size: few; J: TRBJ2-1; D: TRBD2; V: TRBV7-6; DNA: TGTGCCAGCAGCTTAGGAGGCGGGGGGCCTCCGAGCTCCTACAATGAGCAGTTCTTC; CDR3: CASSLGGGGPPSSYNEQFF
size: few; J: TRBJ1-1; D: NA; V: TRBV10-1; DNA: TGCGCCAGCAGTGCAGGGACAACTGAAGCTTTCTTT; CDR3: CASSAGTTEAFF
size: NA; J: TRBJ1-4; D: TRBD1; V: TRBV7-3; DNA: TGTGCCAGCAGCTTACTGGGGACAGGGGACTACCTAAGGGAAAAACTGTTTTTT; CDR3: CASSLLGTGDYLREKLFF
size: NA; J: TRBJ1-5; D: TRBD1; V: TRBV2; DNA: TGTGCCAGCGACAGGGGAGGTACGTCAAATCAGCCCCAGCATTTT; CDR3: CASDRGGTSNQPQHF
size: NA; J: TRBJ2-1; D: TRBD1; V: TRBV6-5; DNA: TGTGCCAGCAGTTACTCGTGGGACAGGGGGAATGAGCAGTTCTTC; CDR3: CASSYSWDRGNEQFF
size: NA; J: TRBJ2-3; D: TRBD2; V: TRBV5-1; DNA: TGCGCCAGCAGGACTCTAGCGGGGGGCCCAGATACGCAGTATTTT; CDR3: CASRTLAGGPDTQYF